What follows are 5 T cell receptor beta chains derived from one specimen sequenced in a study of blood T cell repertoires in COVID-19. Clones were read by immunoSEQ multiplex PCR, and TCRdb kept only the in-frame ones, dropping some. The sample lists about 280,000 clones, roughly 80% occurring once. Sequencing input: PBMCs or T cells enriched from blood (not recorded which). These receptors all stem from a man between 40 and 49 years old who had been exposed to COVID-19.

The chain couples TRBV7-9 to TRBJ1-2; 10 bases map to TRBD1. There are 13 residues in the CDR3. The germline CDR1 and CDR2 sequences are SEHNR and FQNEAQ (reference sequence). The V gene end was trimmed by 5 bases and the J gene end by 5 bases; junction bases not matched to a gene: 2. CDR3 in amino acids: CASSRTGGYGYTF. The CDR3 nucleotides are TGTGCCAGCAGCCGGACAGGGGGTTATGGCTACACCTTC.

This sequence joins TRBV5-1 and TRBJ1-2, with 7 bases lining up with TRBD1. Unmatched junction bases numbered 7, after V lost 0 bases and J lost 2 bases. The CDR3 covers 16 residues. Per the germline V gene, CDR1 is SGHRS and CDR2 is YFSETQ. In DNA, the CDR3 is TGCGCCAGCAGCTTGGGTTCATGGGACAGCAACTATGGCTACACCTTC. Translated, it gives CASSLGSWDSNYGYTF.

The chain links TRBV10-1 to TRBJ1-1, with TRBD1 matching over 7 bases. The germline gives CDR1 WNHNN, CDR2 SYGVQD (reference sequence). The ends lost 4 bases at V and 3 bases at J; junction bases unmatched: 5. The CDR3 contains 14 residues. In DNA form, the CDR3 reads TGCGCCAGCAGTGGGGGACAGTCCGACACTGAAGCTTTCTTT. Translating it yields CASSGGQSDTEAFF.

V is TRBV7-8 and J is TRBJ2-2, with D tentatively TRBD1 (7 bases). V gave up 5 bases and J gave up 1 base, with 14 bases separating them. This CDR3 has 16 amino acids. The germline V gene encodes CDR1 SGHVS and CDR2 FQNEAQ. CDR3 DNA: TGTGCCAGCAGCCCGTACAGGGGAGGGAACACCGGGGAGCTGTTTTTT. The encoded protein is CASSPYRGGNTGELFF.

The CDR3 spells CASSELTSDQETQYF. As DNA, the CDR3 is TGCGCCAGCAGTGAATTGACTAGCGACCAAGAGACCCAGTACTTC. The chain carries TRBV10-2 and TRBJ2-5; TRBD2 matches 8 bases. The germline V gene has CDR1 WSHSY and CDR2 SAAADI. The CDR3 sequence is 15 residues long. The V segment lost 3 bases and the J segment 0 bases; nucleotides outside the gene matches: 3.